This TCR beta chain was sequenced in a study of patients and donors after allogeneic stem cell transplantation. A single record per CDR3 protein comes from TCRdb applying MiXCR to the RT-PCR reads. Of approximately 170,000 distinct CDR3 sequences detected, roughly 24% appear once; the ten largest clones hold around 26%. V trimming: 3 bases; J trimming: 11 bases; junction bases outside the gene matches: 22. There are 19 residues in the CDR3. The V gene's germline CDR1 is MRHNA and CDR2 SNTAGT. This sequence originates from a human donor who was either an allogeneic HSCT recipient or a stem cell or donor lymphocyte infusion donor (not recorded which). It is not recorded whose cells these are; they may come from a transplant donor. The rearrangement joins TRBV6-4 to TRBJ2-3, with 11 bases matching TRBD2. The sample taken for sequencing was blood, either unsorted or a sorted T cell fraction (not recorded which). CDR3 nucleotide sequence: TGTGCCAGCAGTGAACCTAAGTCTACTAGCGGGGGTTCGACCCGCGAGCAGTATTTT. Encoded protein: CASSEPKSTSGGSTREQYF.